These T cell receptor beta chains were read from a single sample in a study of glioma-infiltrating T cells after dendritic cell vaccination. Clones were sequenced by immunoSEQ multiplex PCR, and TCRdb holds only the in-frame ones, with some missing. The sample yields around 67,000 clones, 81% seen once. The specimen was blood, collected before dendritic cell vaccination. Receptors were obtained from a human donor with glioblastoma. Both conserved end residues are part of each CDR3. D genes are given only for firm matches. Rows give clone size only sometimes, using once, few, many, or a class for an expanded clone.

clone_size	v_call	j_call	d_call	cdr3_aa	cdr3_nt
.	TRBV11-2	TRBJ1-6	.	CASSLEGGFVSPLHF	TGTGCCAGCAGCTTAGAGGGGGGGTTCGTTTCACCCCTCCACTTT
.	TRBV9	TRBJ1-3	TRBD1	CASSGRDRDYNTIYF	TGTGCCAGCAGCGGACGGGACAGAGATTACAACACCATATATTTT
.	TRBV1	TRBJ1-2	.	CTSSPHRALDGYTF	TGCACCAGCAGCCCCCACAGGGCCCTCGATGGCTACACCTTC
.	TRBV5-6	TRBJ1-6	TRBD1	CASSFWTGGGSPLHF	TGTGCCAGCAGCTTTTGGACAGGGGGAGGATCACCCCTCCACTTT
many	TRBV19	TRBJ1-1	.	CASSIAADNTEAFF	TGTGCCAGTAGTATTGCGGCAGATAACACTGAAGCTTTCTTT
.	TRBV5-1	TRBJ1-2	.	CASSFSRAGLVGYGYTF	TGCGCCAGCAGCTTCTCCCGGGCAGGGTTGGTTGGCTATGGCTACACCTTC
.	TRBV6-1	TRBJ2-3	.	CASSSEGPGDTQYF	TGTGCCAGCAGTTCCGAAGGTCCAGGGGATACGCAGTATTTT
.	TRBV7-8	TRBJ1-1	.	CASSFIEQNTEAFF	TGTGCCAGCAGCTTTATAGAGCAGAACACTGAAGCTTTCTTT
once	TRBV28	TRBJ1-5	.	CASSDPLDSPSNQPQHF	TGTGCCAGCAGTGATCCCCTGGACAGCCCTAGCAATCAGCCCCAGCATTTT
.	TRBV5-4	TRBJ1-2	TRBD1	CASRPGTGTYGYTF	TGTGCCAGCAGACCTGGGACAGGGACGTATGGCTACACCTTC
.	TRBV13	TRBJ1-4	.	CASTQNNEGQLNEKLFF	TGTGCCAGCACCCAAAACAACGAAGGACAACTTAATGAAAAACTGTTTTTT
.	TRBV23-1	TRBJ1-5	.	CASSQKDRTDQPQHF	TGCGCCAGCAGTCAAAAAGACAGGACAGATCAGCCCCAGCATTTT
once	TRBV19	TRBJ1-1	.	CASIQGMNTEAFF	TGTGCCAGTATTCAGGGCATGAACACTGAAGCTTTCTTT
once	TRBV4-1	TRBJ1-1	.	CASSQDHNHEAFF	TGCGCCAGCAGCCAAGATCACAATCATGAAGCTTTCTTT
.	TRBV2	TRBJ1-1	.	CASSVPVNTEAFF	TGTGCCAGCAGTGTACCGGTGAACACTGAAGCTTTCTTT
few	TRBV13	TRBJ1-2	.	CASSSLSRQNYGYTF	TGTGCCAGCAGCTCCCTGTCGCGACAGAACTATGGCTACACCTTC
.	TRBV7-2	TRBJ2-3	TRBD1	CASSAGTGRTDTQYF	TGTGCCAGCAGTGCCGGGACAGGTCGCACAGATACGCAGTATTTT
.	TRBV19	TRBJ1-1	TRBD1	CASSLQGGLNTEAFF	TGTGCCAGTAGTTTACAGGGGGGATTGAACACTGAAGCTTTCTTT
once	TRBV6-5	TRBJ1-2	.	CASSPRTDYGYTF	TGTGCCAGCAGTCCCCGGACAGATTATGGCTACACCTTC
.	TRBV5-6	TRBJ2-7	.	CASSPRRQSSYERYF	TGTGCCAGCAGCCCCAGACGCCAAAGCTCCTACGAGCGGTACTTC
.	TRBV4-2	TRBJ1-1	TRBD1	CASSRGTGKNTEAFF	TGTGCCAGCAGCCGAGGGACAGGTAAGAACACTGAAGCTTTCTTT
.	TRBV2	TRBJ1-2	.	CASTYGGGQTYGYTF	TGTGCCAGCACCTATGGGGGCGGACAAACTTATGGCTACACCTTC
.	TRBV19	TRBJ2-7	.	CASSIRAGGAEQAYEQYF	TGTGCCAGTAGTATAAGGGCCGGAGGGGCAGAGCAAGCCTACGAGCAGTACTTC
.	TRBV7-9	TRBJ2-5	.	CASSYYQETQYF	TGTGCCAGCAGCTACTACCAAGAGACCCAGTACTTC
once	TRBV7-2	TRBJ1-1	.	CASSLAVAAEAFF	TGTGCCAGCAGCTTAGCCGTGGCAGCTGAAGCTTTCTTT
.	TRBV5-1	TRBJ2-3	TRBD1	CASSSEGRGRADTQYF	TGCGCCAGCAGCTCTGAGGGCAGGGGGCGCGCAGATACGCAGTATTTT
.	TRBV20-1	TRBJ2-1	.	CSAGRGNEQFF	TGCAGTGCTGGACGGGGAAATGAGCAGTTCTTC
.	TRBV7-9	TRBJ2-3	.	CASSLGQALDTQYF	TGTGCCAGCAGCTTGGGGCAGGCCTTGGATACGCAGTATTTT
.	TRBV7-2	TRBJ2-7	TRBD2	CATAAGESYYEQYF	TGTGCCACCGCGGCGGGGGAATCGTACTACGAGCAGTACTTC
once	TRBV6-6	TRBJ2-4	.	CASSPYDVGDIQYF	TGTGCCAGCAGCCCTTATGATGTCGGGGACATTCAGTACTTC
.	TRBV7-9	TRBJ2-7	TRBD1	CASSPGTGDFYEQYF	TGTGCCAGCAGTCCCGGGACAGGGGATTTCTACGAGCAGTACTTC
.	TRBV19	TRBJ1-2	.	CASSIRTLGDNYGYTF	TGTGCCAGTAGTATCCGTACTCTTGGAGATAACTATGGCTACACCTTC
once	TRBV6-4	TRBJ1-3	.	CASSERVSGNTIYF	TGTGCCAGCAGTGAGCGGGTCTCTGGAAACACCATATATTTT
.	TRBV5-6	TRBJ2-7	TRBD1	CTSSLQGANEQYF	TGTACCAGCAGCTTACAGGGGGCCAACGAGCAGTACTTC
.	TRBV5-4	TRBJ1-4	TRBD1	CASSLGPRQGANEKLFF	TGTGCCAGCAGCTTGGGACCCAGACAGGGGGCAAATGAAAAACTGTTTTTT
.	TRBV27	TRBJ2-7	TRBD1	CASSRRPGTGTVEQYF	TGTGCCAGCAGTCGCCGTCCCGGGACAGGGACTGTCGAGCAGTACTTC
once	TRBV27	TRBJ1-1	TRBD1	CASSKRTGGTEAFF	TGTGCCAGCAGCAAAAGGACAGGGGGCACTGAAGCTTTCTTT
.	TRBV2	TRBJ2-7	TRBD2	CASSLFAGDYEQYF	TGTGCCAGCAGTCTCTTCGCGGGGGACTACGAGCAGTACTTC
.	TRBV2	TRBJ1-5	TRBD1	CASSKGQGIQPQHF	TGTGCCAGCAGTAAGGGACAGGGGATTCAGCCCCAGCATTTT
.	TRBV6-5	TRBJ1-2	TRBD1	CASSHGTGLGGYTF	TGTGCCAGCAGTCACGGGACAGGGTTGGGGGGCTACACCTTC
.	TRBV5-1	TRBJ1-1	TRBD1	CASSPRTGGDEAFF	TGCGCCAGCAGCCCCCGGACAGGGGGCGATGAAGCTTTCTTT
.	TRBV19	TRBJ1-1	TRBD1	CASAVQGAWNTEAFF	TGTGCCAGTGCGGTACAGGGGGCCTGGAACACTGAAGCTTTCTTT
.	TRBV18	TRBJ2-1	TRBD1	CASSIGTDYNEQFF	TGTGCCAGCTCAATCGGGACAGACTACAATGAGCAGTTCTTC